This T cell receptor (beta chain) is drawn from a study of OX40 agonist ivuxolimab in advanced cancers. Study-level information: Of the participants, around 43% had some prior anti-PD-1, anti-PD-L1 or anti-CTLA-4 therapy, which was allowed.

This clone was seen only once. The CDR3 sequence is 16 residues long. Germline V lookup: CDR1 SGHTA, CDR2 FQGTGA. Losses at the gene ends were 0 bases for V and 7 bases for J; bases not matched to a gene: 5. Using immunoSEQ multiplex PCR, the repertoire was profiled, and TCRdb retains in-frame clones only, with some absent. The profile shows tens of thousands of clones, around 83% of them singletons. This sequence was found in an adult with an advanced solid tumor such as melanoma, head and neck, liver or kidney cancer. V is TRBV7-3 and J is TRBJ2-1; TRBD2 aligns across 11 bases. The sequencing used CD4+ or CD8+ T cells sorted from blood, collected in a trial of the OX40 agonist ivuxolimab. The DNA of the CDR3 is TGTGCCAGCAGCTTAACGGGACTAGCGGACGGGAATGAGCAGTTCTTC. Translated, it gives CASSLTGLADGNEQFF.